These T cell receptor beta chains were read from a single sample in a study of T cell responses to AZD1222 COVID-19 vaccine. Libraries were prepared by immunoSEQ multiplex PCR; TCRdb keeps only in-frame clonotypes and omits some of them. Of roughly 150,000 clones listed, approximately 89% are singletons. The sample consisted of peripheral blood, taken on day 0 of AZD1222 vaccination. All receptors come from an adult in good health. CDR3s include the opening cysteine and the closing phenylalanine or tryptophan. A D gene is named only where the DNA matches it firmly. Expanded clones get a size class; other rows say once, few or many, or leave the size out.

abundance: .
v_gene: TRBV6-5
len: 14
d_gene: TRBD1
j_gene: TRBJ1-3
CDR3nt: TGTGCCGGCAGGGACAGGGGGACTGGAAACACCATATATTTT
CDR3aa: CAGRDRGTGNTIYF

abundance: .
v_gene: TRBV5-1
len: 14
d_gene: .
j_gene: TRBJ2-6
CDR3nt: TGCGCCAGCAGCTTCGCGTCTGGGGCCAACGTCCTGACTTTC
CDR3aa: CASSFASGANVLTF

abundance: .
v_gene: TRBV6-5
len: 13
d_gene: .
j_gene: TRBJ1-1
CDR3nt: TGTGCCAGCAAAGGGCAGGGAAAACTTAGAGCTTTCTTT
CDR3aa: CASKGQGKLRAFF

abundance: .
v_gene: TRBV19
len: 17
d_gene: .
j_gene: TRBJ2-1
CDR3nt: TGTGCCAGTAGTATAAGGGTGCTACTAGAAACAGGCAATGAGCAGTTCTTC
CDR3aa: CASSIRVLLETGNEQFF

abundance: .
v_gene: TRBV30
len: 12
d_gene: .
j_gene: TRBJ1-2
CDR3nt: TGTGCCTGGAGTGGAGGTGTTGGTGGCTACACCTTC
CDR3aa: CAWSGGVGGYTF

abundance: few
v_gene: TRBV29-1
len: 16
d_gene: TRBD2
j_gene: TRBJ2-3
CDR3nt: TGCAGCGTTGAAGGCACCCGACTAGCGTCCGGAGATACGCAGTATTTT
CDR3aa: CSVEGTRLASGDTQYF

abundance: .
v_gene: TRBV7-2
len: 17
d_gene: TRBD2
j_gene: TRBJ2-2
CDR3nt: TGTGCCAGCAGCTCCCCTAGCGGGAGGGCGAACACCGGGGAGCTGTTTTTT
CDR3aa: CASSSPSGRANTGELFF

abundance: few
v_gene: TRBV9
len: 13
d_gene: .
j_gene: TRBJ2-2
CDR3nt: TGTGCCAGCAGCGTAACAGGCACCGGGGAGCTGTTTTTT
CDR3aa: CASSVTGTGELFF

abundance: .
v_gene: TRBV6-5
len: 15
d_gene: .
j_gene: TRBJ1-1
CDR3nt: TGTGCCAGCAGCTTAGTAGGGGGGCATGGCACTGAAGCTTTCTTT
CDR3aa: CASSLVGGHGTEAFF

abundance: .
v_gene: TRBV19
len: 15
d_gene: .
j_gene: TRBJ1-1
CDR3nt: TGTGCCAGTAGGATGCTAAGCGCGCAGAACACTGAAGCTTTCTTT
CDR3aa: CASRMLSAQNTEAFF

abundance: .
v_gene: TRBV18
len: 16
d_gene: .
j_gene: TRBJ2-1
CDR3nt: TGTGCCAGCTCACCCGCGACTCGCAGCTCCTACAATGAGCAGTTCTTC
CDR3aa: CASSPATRSSYNEQFF

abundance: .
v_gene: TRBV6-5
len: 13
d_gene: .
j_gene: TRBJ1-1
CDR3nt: TGTGCCAGCACCAAGCCGGGCCGGTCTGAAGCTTTCTTT
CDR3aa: CASTKPGRSEAFF

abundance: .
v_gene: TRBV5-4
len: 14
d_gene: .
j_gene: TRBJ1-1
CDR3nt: TGTGCCAGCAGCTTGCTGGGCATAGGCACTGAAGCTTTCTTT
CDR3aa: CASSLLGIGTEAFF

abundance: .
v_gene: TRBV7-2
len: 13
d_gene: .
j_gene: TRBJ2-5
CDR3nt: TGTGCCAGCAGCTTAACCCCGGGAGAGACCCAGTACTTC
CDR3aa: CASSLTPGETQYF

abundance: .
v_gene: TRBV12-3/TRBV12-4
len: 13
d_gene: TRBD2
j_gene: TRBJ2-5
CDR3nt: TGTGCCAGCGGCGGGAGTGGGGGGGAGACCCAGTACTTC
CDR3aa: CASGGSGGETQYF

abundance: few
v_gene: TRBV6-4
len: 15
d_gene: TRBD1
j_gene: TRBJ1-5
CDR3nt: TGTGCCAGCAGTGCGACAGGGGGATCTAATCAGCCCCAGCATTTT
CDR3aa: CASSATGGSNQPQHF

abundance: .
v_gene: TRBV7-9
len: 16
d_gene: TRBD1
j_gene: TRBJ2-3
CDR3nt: TGTGCCAGCAGCTCAACCCAGGACAGGGTCAAGGATACGCAGTATTTT
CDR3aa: CASSSTQDRVKDTQYF

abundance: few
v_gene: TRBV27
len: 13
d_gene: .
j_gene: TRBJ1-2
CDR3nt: TGTGCCAGCAGTTTAGTCGCCCACTATGGCTACACCTTC
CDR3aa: CASSLVAHYGYTF

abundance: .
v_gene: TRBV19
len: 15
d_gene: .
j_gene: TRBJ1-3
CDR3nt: TGTGCCAGTATGAGACAGCCTCAAACTGGAAACACCATATATTTT
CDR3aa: CASMRQPQTGNTIYF

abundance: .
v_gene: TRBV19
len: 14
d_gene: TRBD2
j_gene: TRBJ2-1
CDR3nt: TGTGCCAGCCCCGGGACTAGCCTCCACAATGAGCAGTTCTTC
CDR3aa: CASPGTSLHNEQFF

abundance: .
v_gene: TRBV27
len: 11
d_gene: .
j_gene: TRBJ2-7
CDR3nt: TGTGCCAGCAGTGGCCCATACGAGCAGTACTTC
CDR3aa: CASSGPYEQYF

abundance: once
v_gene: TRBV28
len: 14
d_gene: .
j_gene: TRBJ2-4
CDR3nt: TGTGCCAGCAGCCAACAGGGTACCAAAAACATTCAGTACTTC
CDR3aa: CASSQQGTKNIQYF

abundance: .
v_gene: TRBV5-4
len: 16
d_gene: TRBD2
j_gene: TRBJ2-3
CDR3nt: TGTGCCAGCAGCCTGGCTAGCGGGAGTTCCCAAGATACGCAGTATTTT
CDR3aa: CASSLASGSSQDTQYF

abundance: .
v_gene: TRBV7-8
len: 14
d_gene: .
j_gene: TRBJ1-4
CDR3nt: TGTGCCAGCAGGCTCGGACGGGATAATGAAAAACTGTTTTTT
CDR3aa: CASRLGRDNEKLFF

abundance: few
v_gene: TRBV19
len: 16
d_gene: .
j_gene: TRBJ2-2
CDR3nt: TGTGCCACCTATCCGGGCCGCGGCTTACGCACCGGGGAGCTGTTTTTT
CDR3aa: CATYPGRGLRTGELFF

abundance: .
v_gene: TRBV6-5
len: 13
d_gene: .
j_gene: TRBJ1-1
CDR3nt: TGTGCCAGCAGTTACTCAAGGGGGACTGAAGCTTTCTTT
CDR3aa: CASSYSRGTEAFF

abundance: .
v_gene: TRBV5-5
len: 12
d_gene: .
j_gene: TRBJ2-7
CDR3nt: TGTGCCAGCAGCTTCAGCTCCTACGAGCAGTACTTC
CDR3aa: CASSFSSYEQYF

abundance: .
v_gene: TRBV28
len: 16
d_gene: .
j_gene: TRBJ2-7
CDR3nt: TGTGCCAGCAGTTTGGGGGTGATTAACCTCCTCCACGAGCAGTACTTC
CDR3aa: CASSLGVINLLHEQYF

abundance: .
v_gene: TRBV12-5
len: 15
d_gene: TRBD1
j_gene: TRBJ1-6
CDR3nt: TGTGCTAGTGGTTTGCTGGACAGGGAACGATCACCCCTCCACTTT
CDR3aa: CASGLLDRERSPLHF

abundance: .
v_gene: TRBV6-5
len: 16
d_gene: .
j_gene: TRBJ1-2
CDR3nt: TGTGCCAGCAGTTACTCAATGGAAGGTTCCACCTATGGCTACACCTTC
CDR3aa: CASSYSMEGSTYGYTF

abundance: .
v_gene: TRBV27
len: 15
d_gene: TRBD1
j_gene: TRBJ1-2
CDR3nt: TGTGCCAGCAGTCCGGGGGACAGGGTCTTTTATCGCTACACCTTC
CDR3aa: CASSPGDRVFYRYTF

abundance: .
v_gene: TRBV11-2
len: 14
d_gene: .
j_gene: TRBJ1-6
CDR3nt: TGTGCCAGCAGCTTAGCACCGCTAAATTCACCCCTCCACTTT
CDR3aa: CASSLAPLNSPLHF

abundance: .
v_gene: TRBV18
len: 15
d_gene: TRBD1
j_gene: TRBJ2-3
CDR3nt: TGTGCCAGCTCACTCAGACAGGGAAGCACAGATACGCAGTATTTT
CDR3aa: CASSLRQGSTDTQYF

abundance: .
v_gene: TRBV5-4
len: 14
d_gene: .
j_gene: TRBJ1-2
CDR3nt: TGTGCCAGCAGCCGGCAGGGAGCTAACTATGGCTACACCTTC
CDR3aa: CASSRQGANYGYTF

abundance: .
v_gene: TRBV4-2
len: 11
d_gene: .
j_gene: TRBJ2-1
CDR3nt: TGTGCCAGCAGCCAAGATGGTGAGCAGTTCTTC
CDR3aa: CASSQDGEQFF

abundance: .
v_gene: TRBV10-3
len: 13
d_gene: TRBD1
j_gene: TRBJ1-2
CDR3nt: TGTGCCATCAGCCGACAGGGGGACTATGGCTACACCTTC
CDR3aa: CAISRQGDYGYTF